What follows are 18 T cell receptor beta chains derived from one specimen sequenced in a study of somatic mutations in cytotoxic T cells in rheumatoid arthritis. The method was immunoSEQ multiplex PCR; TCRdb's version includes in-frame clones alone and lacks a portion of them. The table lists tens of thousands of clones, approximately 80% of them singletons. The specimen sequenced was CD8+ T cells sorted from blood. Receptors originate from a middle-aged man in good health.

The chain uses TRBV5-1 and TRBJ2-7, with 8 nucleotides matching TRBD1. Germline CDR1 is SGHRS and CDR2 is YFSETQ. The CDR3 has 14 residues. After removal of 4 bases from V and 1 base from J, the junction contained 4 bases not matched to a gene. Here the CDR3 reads CASSGGQGSYEQYF. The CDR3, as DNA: TGCGCCAGCAGCGGCGGACAGGGTTCCTACGAGCAGTACTTC.

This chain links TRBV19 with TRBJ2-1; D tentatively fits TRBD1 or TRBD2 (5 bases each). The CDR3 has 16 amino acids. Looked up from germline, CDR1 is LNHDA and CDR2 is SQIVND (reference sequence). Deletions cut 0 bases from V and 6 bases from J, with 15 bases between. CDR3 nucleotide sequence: TGTGCCAGTAGTATAGAGGTGGGGCGGGCCTTCAATGAGCAGTTCTTC. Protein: CASSIEVGRAFNEQFF.

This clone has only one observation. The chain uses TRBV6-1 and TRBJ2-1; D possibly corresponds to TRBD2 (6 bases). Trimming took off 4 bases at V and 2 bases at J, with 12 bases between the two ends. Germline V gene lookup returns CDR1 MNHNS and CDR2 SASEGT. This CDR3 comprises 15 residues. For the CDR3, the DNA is TGTGCCAGCAGTGCCGGGACTGGCACCTACAATGAGCAGTTCTTC. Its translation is CASSAGTGTYNEQFF.

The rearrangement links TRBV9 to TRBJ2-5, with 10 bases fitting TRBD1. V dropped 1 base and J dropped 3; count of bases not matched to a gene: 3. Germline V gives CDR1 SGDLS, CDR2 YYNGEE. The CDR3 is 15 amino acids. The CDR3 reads CASSVLGTGEETQYF. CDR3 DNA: TGTGCCAGCAGCGTATTAGGGACAGGGGAAGAGACCCAGTACTTC.

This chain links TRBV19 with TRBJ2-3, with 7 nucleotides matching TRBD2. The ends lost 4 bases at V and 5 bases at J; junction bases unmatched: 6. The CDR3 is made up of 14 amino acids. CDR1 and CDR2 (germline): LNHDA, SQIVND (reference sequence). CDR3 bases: TGTGCCAGTAGTAGCGGGGGAGAGGTAGATACGCAGTATTTT. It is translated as CASSSGGEVDTQYF. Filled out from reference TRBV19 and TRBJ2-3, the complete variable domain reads DGGITQSPKYLFRKEGQNVTLSCEQNLNHDAMYWYRQDPGQGLRLIYYSQIVNDFQKGDIAEGYSVSREKKESFPLTVTSAQKNPTAFYLCASSSGGEVDTQYFGPGTRLTVL.

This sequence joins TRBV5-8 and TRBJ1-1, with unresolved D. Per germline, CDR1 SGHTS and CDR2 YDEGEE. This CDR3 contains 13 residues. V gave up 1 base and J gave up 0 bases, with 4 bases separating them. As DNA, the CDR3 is TGTGCCAGCAGCTTGAATTTGAACACTGAAGCTTTCTTT. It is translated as CASSLNLNTEAFF. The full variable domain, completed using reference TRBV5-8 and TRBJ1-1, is EAGVTQSPTHLIKTRGQQATLRCSPISGHTSVYWYQQALGLGLQFLLWYDEGEERNRGNFPPRFSGRQFPNYSSELNVNALELEDSALYLCASSLNLNTEAFFGQGTRLTVV.

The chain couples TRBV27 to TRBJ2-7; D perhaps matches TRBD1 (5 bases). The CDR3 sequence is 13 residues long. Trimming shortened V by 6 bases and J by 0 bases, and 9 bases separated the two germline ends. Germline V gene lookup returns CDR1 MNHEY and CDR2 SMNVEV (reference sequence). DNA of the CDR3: TGTGCCAGCAGAAAAGGGGCCTCCTACGAGCAGTACTTC. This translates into CASRKGASYEQYF.

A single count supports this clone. The CDR3 reads CASSLGDIGDEQYF. The CDR3 nucleotides read TGTGCCAGCAGCTTGGGGGACATAGGTGACGAGCAGTACTTC. The chain is built from TRBV5-4 and TRBJ2-7, with D possibly being TRBD1 (6 bases). Trimming shortened V by 0 bases and J by 5 bases, and 12 bases separated the two germline ends. CDR3 length equals 14 residues. Germline V CDR1 and CDR2: SGHNT, YYREEE (reference sequence).

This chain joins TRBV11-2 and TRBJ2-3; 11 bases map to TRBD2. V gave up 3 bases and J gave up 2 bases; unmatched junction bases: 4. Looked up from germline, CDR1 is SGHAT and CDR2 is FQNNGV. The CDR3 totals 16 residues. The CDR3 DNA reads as TGTGCCAGCAGCTTGGCGACTAGCGGGAACACAGATACGCAGTATTTT. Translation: CASSLATSGNTDTQYF.

In DNA, the CDR3 is TGTGCCAGCAGCAAGGGCAGGGGGCATCCAACCTACTATGGCTACACCTTC. This encodes CASSKGRGHPTYYGYTF. The chain employs TRBV21-1 and TRBJ1-2; the D segment call TRBD1 is taken from the table without a DNA check. TRBV21-1 is listed as a pseudogene. The CDR3 length is 17 residues.

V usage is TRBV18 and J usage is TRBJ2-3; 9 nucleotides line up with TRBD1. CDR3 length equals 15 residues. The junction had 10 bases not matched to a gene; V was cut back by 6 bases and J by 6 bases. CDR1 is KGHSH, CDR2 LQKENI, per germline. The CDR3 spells CASSHPGQGPDTQYF. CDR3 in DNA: TGTGCCAGCTCGCATCCGGGACAGGGTCCCGATACGCAGTATTTT.

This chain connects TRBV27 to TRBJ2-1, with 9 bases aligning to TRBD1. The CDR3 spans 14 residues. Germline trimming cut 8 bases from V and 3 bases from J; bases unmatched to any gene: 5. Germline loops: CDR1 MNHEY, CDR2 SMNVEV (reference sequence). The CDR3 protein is CASAPGQGYNEQFF. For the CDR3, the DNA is TGTGCCAGCGCGCCGGGACAGGGCTACAATGAGCAGTTCTTC.

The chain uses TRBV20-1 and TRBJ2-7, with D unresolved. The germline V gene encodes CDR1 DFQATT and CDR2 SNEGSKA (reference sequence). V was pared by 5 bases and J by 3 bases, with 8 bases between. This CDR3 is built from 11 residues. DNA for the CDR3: TGCAGTGCTCAGGACCACTACGAGCAGTACTTC. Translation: CSAQDHYEQYF.

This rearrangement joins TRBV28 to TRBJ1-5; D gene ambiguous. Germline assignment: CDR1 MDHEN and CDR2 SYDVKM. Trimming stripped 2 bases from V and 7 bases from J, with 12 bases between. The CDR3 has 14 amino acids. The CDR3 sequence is CASSLNLSGQPQHF. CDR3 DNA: TGTGCCAGCAGTTTAAACCTCTCGGGGCAGCCCCAGCATTTT.

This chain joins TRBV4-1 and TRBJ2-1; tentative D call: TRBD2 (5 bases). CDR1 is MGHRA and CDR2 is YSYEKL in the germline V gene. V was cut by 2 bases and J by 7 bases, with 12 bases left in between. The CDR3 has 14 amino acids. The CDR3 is CASSQTAVTNEQFF. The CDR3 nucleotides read TGCGCCAGCAGCCAAACAGCGGTCACTAATGAGCAGTTCTTC.

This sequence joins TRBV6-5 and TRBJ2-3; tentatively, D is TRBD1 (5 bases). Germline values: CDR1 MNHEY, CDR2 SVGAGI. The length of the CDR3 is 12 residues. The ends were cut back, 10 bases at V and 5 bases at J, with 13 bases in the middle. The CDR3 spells CAIKSTGDTQYF. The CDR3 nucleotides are TGTGCCATCAAATCAACAGGAGATACGCAGTATTTT.

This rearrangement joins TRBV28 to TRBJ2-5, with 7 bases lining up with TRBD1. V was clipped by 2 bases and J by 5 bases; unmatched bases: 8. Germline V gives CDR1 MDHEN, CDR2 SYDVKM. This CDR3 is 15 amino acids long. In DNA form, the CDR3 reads TGTGCCAGCAGTTTAGACAGGGTAACAGGGGAGACCCAGTACTTC. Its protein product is CASSLDRVTGETQYF. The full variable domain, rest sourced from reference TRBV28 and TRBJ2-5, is DVKVTQSSRYLVKRTGEKVFLECVQDMDHENMFWYRQDPGLGLRLIYFSYDVKMKEKGDIPEGYSVSREKKERFSLILESASTNQTSMYLCASSLDRVTGETQYFGPGTRLLVL.

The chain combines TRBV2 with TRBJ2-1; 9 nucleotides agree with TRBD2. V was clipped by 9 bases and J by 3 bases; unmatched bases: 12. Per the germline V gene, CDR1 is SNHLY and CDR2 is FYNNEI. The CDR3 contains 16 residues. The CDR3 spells CASHLFIAGDYNEQFF. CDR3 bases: TGTGCCAGTCACCTCTTTATAGCGGGAGACTACAATGAGCAGTTCTTC. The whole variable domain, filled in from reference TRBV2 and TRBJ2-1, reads EPEVTQTPSHQVTQMGQEVILRCVPISNHLYFYWYRQILGQKVEFLVSFYNNEISEKSEIFDDQFSVERPDGSNFTLKIRSTKLEDSAMYFCASHLFIAGDYNEQFFGPGTRLTVL.